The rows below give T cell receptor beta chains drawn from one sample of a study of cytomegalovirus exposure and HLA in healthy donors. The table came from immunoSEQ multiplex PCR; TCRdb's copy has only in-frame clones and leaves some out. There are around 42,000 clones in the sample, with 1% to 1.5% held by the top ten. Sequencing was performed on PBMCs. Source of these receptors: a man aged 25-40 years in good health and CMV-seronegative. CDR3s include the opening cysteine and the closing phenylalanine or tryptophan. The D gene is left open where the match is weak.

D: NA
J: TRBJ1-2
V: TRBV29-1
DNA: TGCAGCGTTGCGGGAACTAACTATGGCTACACCTTC
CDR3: CSVAGTNYGYTF

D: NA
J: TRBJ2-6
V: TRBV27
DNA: TGTGCCAGCAGTTTACGCAGGGAATATTCTGGGGCCAACGTCCTGACTTTC
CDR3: CASSLRREYSGANVLTF

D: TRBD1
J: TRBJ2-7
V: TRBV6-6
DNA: TGTGCCAGCGCTCGGGACAGCTCCTACGAGCAGTACTTC
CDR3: CASARDSSYEQYF

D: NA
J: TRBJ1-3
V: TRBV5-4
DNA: TGTGCCAGCAGCTTCAGGTCTCGAACTGGAAACACCATATATTTT
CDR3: CASSFRSRTGNTIYF

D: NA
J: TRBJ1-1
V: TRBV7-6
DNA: TGTGCCAGCAGCCCTGGGCAGGCAAACACTGAAGCTTTCTTT
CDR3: CASSPGQANTEAFF

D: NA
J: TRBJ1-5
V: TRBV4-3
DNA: TGCGCCAGCAGCCAAGTCAGGGGCGGCAATCAGCCCCAGCATTTT
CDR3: CASSQVRGGNQPQHF

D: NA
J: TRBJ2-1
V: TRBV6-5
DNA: TGTGCCAGCGCGGGCTACAATGAGCAGTTCTTC
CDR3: CASAGYNEQFF

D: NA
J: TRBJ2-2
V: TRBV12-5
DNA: TGTGCTAGTGGTTTCTATAGTAACACCGGGGAGCTGTTTTTT
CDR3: CASGFYSNTGELFF

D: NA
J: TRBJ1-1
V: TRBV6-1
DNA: TGTGCCAGCAGTGGGGTAATGGTAGGACTAAACACTGAAGCTTTCTTT
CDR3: CASSGVMVGLNTEAFF

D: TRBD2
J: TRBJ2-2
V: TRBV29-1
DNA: TGCAGCGGGACTAGCGGAGGCACCGGGGAGCTGTTTTTT
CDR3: CSGTSGGTGELFF

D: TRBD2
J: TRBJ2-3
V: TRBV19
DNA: TGTGCCAGTAGTACTAGCGGGAGCACAGATACGCAGTATTTT
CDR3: CASSTSGSTDTQYF

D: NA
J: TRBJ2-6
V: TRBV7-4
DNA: TGTGCCAGCAGCTTTATCCCACTTGGAGTTTCTGGGTGCTCTGGGGCCAACGTCCTGACTTTC
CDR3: CASSFIPLGVSGCSGANVLTF

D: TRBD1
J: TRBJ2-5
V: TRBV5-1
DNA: TGCGCCAGCAGCCCGGGACAGGGGGCAAGGGGGGAGACCCAGTACTTC
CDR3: CASSPGQGARGETQYF

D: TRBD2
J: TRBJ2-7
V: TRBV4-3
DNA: TGCGCCAGCAGCCAAACAAGCGGGAGGGCCCTCGAGCAGTACTTC
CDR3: CASSQTSGRALEQYF

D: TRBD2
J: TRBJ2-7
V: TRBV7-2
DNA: TGTGCCAGCAGCTTAGAGGGCCTAGCGGGGAACGAGCAGTACTTC
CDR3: CASSLEGLAGNEQYF

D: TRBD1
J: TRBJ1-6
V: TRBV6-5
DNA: TGTGCCAGCAGTTATGGGACAGGGGGCTATAATTCACCCCTCCACTTT
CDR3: CASSYGTGGYNSPLHF

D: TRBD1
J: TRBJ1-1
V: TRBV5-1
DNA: TGCGCCAGCAGCTTTACAGGGGGAGGGGACACTGAAGCTTTCTTT
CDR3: CASSFTGGGDTEAFF

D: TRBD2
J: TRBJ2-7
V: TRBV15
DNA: TGTGCCACCAGCAGAACGACTAGCGGGAACGACGAGCAGTACTTC
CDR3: CATSRTTSGNDEQYF

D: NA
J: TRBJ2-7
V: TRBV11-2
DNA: TGTGCCAGCAGCGCCCTTCAGGGCCCCATCCACGAGCAGTACTTC
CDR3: CASSALQGPIHEQYF

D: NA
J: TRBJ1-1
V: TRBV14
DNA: TGTGCCAGCAGCGTTGTCAGGGGCACTGAAGCTTTCTTT
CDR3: CASSVVRGTEAFF

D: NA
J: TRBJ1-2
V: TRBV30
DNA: TGTGCCTGGGGGCAGTATGGCTACACCTTC
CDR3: CAWGQYGYTF

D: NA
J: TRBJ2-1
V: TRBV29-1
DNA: TGCAGCGTTGACAGCCAGACAAATGAGCAGTTCTTC
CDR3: CSVDSQTNEQFF

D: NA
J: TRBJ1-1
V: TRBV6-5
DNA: TGTGCCAGCAGTTACACGAGCTTGAACACTGAAGCTTTCTTT
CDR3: CASSYTSLNTEAFF

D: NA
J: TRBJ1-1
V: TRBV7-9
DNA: TGTGCCTCCACTGCGGGGACGAGGCCCAGTTTATACACTGAAGCTTTCTTT
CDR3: CASTAGTRPSLYTEAFF

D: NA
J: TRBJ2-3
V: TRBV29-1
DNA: TGCAGCGTGAGGGACTCCCGCGATTCGCAGTATTTT
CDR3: CSVRDSRDSQYF

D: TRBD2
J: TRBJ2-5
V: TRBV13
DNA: TGTGCCAGCAGCGACTCCGGGACTAGCGGGAATCTGGAGACCCAGTACTTC
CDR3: CASSDSGTSGNLETQYF

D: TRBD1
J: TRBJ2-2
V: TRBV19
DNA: TGTGCCAGTAGTACAGGGGGCTACACCGGGGAGCTGTTTTTT
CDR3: CASSTGGYTGELFF

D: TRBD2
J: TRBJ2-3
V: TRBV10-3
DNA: TGTGCCATCAGTGAGGGGACTAGCGGAATCACAGATACGCAGTATTTT
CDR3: CAISEGTSGITDTQYF

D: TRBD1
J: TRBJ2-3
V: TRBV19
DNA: TGTGCCAGTAGTTCCGACAGGGGTAACACAGATACGCAGTATTTT
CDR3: CASSSDRGNTDTQYF

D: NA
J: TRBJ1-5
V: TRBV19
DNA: TGTGCCAGTAGTATGGGCAGCAATCAGCCCCAGCATTTT
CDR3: CASSMGSNQPQHF

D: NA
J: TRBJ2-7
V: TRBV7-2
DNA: TGTGCCAGCAGCTCATCGAGCTCCTACGAGCAGTACTTC
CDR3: CASSSSSSYEQYF

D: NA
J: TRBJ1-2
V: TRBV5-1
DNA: TGCGCCAGCAGCCATGGACTGAACTATGGCTACACCTTC
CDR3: CASSHGLNYGYTF

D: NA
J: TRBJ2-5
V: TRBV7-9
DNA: TGTGCCAGCAGCAAGGGGTCATCGGAGACCCAGTACTTC
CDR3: CASSKGSSETQYF

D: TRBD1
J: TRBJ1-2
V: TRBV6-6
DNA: TGTGCCAGCACCCCCGGGACAGTCTATGGCTACACCTTC
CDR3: CASTPGTVYGYTF

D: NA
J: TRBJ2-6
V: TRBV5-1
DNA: TGCGCCAGCAGCCCGACGGGCTCTGGGGCCAACGTCCTGACTTTC
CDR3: CASSPTGSGANVLTF

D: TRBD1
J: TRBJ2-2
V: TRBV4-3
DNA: TGCGCCAGCAGCCAAGAAGACAGGGTGAACACCGGGGAGCTGTTTTTT
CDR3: CASSQEDRVNTGELFF

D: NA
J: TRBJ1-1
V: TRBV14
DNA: TGTGCCAGCAGCCAAGTGCGGGGGAACACTGAAGCTTTCTTT
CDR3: CASSQVRGNTEAFF